The TCR beta chain under discussion was sequenced for a study of blood T cell repertoires in COVID-19. Study-wide context: There were acute and convalescent COVID-19 samples, and they came from the United States, Italy and Spain. Sources were T cells, B-cell-depleted T cells, or PBMCs; the material itself was cDNA or gDNA.

In the authors' methods: Researchers report that nucleated cell counts were estimated from reference gene primer amplification. The data were produced by immunoSEQ multiplex PCR, yet TCRdb's version contains in-frame clones alone and is incomplete. V, J and clone size derive from that table, while D and trimming were established from the DNA sequence. The table shows approximately 300,000 clones, with approximately 85% occurring only once. The germline V gene has CDR1 MNHEY and CDR2 SVGAGI. The CDR3 covers 14 residues. The V gene lost 4 bases and the J gene lost 0 bases, with 8 bases spanning the gap.

The chain has TRBV6-5 and TRBJ2-3, with a possible D match to TRBD2 (6 bases). The sample taken for sequencing was peripheral blood. The receptor was isolated from a woman aged 45-60 years with acute or convalescent COVID-19. CDR3 in amino acids: CASSWGLSTDTQYF. The CDR3 region has the DNA TGTGCCAGCAGTTGGGGACTTAGCACAGATACGCAGTATTTT.